Presented here are 18 T cell receptor beta chains from one specimen sequenced in a study of cytotoxic CD8 clonotypes in ibrutinib-treated CLL. The protocol was immunoSEQ multiplex PCR, while the TCRdb copy is restricted to in-frame clones and leaves out a portion. Of fewer than 400,000 clones listed, approximately 67% were seen once; the top ten hold about 6.7%. The sequenced sample was PBMCs, obtained after 36 months of ibrutinib treatment. All receptors come from a human donor with chronic lymphocytic leukemia.

J is TRBJ2-1 and V is TRBV5-1; 8 bases line up with TRBD1. The length of the CDR3 is 15 residues. The germline V gene has CDR1 SGHRS and CDR2 YFSETQ. Trimming at V came to 3 bases and at J to 4 bases, leaving 6 bases not matched to a gene. CDR3 sequence reads: CASSSRTGIYNEQFF. As DNA, the CDR3 is TGCGCCAGCAGCTCCAGGACAGGGATATACAATGAGCAGTTCTTC.

This chain uses TRBV27 with TRBJ2-1, with D tentatively TRBD1 or TRBD2 (6 bases each). This CDR3 has 15 amino acids. Germline values: CDR1 MNHEY, CDR2 SMNVEV (reference sequence). V dropped 7 bases and J dropped 4 bases, with 17 bases sitting between them. CDR3 in DNA: TGTGCCAGCACCCAGAGGGGGGATGGATACAATGAGCAGTTCTTC. Translating gives CASTQRGDGYNEQFF.

Written as DNA, the CDR3 is TGTGCAACCGACTTGGGCAGAACCAACACCGGGGAGCTGTTTTTT. It codes for CATDLGRTNTGELFF. The chain carries TRBV12-2 and TRBJ2-2. TRBV12-2 is described as a pseudogene. This CDR3 has 15 residues.

This clone was found a few times. The sample carries other DNA sequences with the same CDR3. The CDR3 region is CASSEQGYNSPLHF. CDR3 nucleotides: TGCGCCAGCAGCGAACAGGGGTACAATTCACCCCTCCACTTT. The chain uses TRBV5-1 and TRBJ1-6; 7 nucleotides match TRBD1. In germline, CDR1 is SGHRS, CDR2 YFSETQ. The CDR3 length is 14 residues. With 4 bases clipped from V and 7 bases from J, the junction kept 5 bases outside the gene matches. Full variable domain (rest looked up from reference TRBV5-1 and TRBJ1-6): KAGVTQTPRYLIKTRGQQVTLSCSPISGHRSVSWYQQTPGQGLQFLFEYFSETQRNKGNFPGRFSGRQFSNSRSEMNVSTLELGDSALYLCASSEQGYNSPLHFGNGTRLTVT.

The chain employs TRBV18 and TRBJ2-5; D is perhaps TRBD2 (6 bases). Germline CDR1 reads KGHSH; CDR2 reads LQKENI. V lost 2 bases and J lost 5, with 15 bases in between. The CDR3 spans 15 residues. CDR3 sequence (DNA): TGTGCCAGCTCACCAGGACGGGAGACGGGGGAGACCCAGTACTTC. Translating it yields CASSPGRETGETQYF. Based on the CDR3 plus reference TRBV18 and TRBJ2-5, the full variable domain is NAGVMQNPRHLVRRRGQEARLRCSPMKGHSHVYWYRQLPEEGLKFMVYLQKENIIDESGMPKERFSAEFPKEGPSILRIQQVVRGDSAAYFCASSPGRETGETQYFGPGTRLLVL.

The rearrangement joins TRBV13 to TRBJ1-1, with a weak D call TRBD1 (6 bases). V lost 6 bases, J lost 12 bases, and 20 bases lay in between. The germline gives CDR1 PRHDT, CDR2 FYEKMQ (reference sequence). The CDR3 spans 13 residues. The CDR3 reads CASSLRGEGLTFF. CDR3 DNA: TGTGCCAGCAGTCTCAGGGGTGAAGGGTTAACTTTCTTT.

This sequence joins TRBV2 and TRBJ2-1; TRBD2 is a possible D gene (5 bases). With 5 bases removed from V and 6 bases from J, the gap between germline ends came to 11 bases. CDR1 and CDR2 (germline): SNHLY, FYNNEI. The CDR3 covers 13 residues. CDR3 residues: CASSSRGFNEQFF. The CDR3 DNA sequence: TGTGCCAGCAGTAGTAGAGGGTTCAATGAGCAGTTCTTC.

This chain uses TRBV29-1 with TRBJ1-2; D perhaps matches TRBD1 (5 bases). Trimming left V 4 bases short and J 8 bases short, with 20 bases between. The germline CDR1 and CDR2 sequences are SQVTM and ANQGSEA. The CDR3 covers 14 residues. CDR3 in DNA: TGCAGCGTTGCGTTGGGGATAAGGGGTGAGGGCTACACCTTC. It encodes CSVALGIRGEGYTF.

The chain combines TRBV6-1 with TRBJ1-1; D unclear. With 4 bases removed from V and 1 base from J, the gap between germline ends came to 10 bases. Germline-derived CDR1 and CDR2 are MNHNS and SASEGT. CDR3 length: 14 amino acids. The CDR3 loop is CASSVTIGNTEAFF. The CDR3 DNA reads as TGTGCCAGCAGTGTGACAATCGGGAACACTGAAGCTTTCTTT.

This chain links TRBV7-6 with TRBJ2-5; TRBD2 matches at 9 bases. With 8 bases clipped from V and 4 bases from J, the junction kept 8 bases outside the gene matches. From germline, CDR1 is SGHVS and CDR2 FNYEAQ. The CDR3 sequence is 14 residues long. The CDR3 is CASSGAGGRETQYF. DNA for the CDR3: TGTGCCAGCTCAGGGGCGGGAGGGCGAGAGACCCAGTACTTC.

This clone was seen a few times. The chain employs TRBV5-6 and TRBJ1-1; D gene unclear. V dropped 6 bases and J dropped 5 bases, with 11 bases sitting between them. Germline CDR1 reads SGHDT; CDR2 reads YYEEEE. The CDR3 is 12 amino acids. The CDR3 region has the DNA TGTGCCAGCAACGTACGGAAAACTGAAGCTTTCTTT. It specifies CASNVRKTEAFF.

In its sample, this clone was seen a few times. This chain connects TRBV2 to TRBJ1-2; D not resolved. V was clipped by 5 bases and J by 7 bases, with 11 bases between them. The CDR3 sequence is 12 residues long. Germline assignment: CDR1 SNHLY and CDR2 FYNNEI. The chain's CDR3 is CASSTSGSGYTF. For the CDR3, the DNA is TGTGCCAGCAGTACATCGGGGAGTGGCTACACCTTC.

The rearrangement uses TRBV6-1 and TRBJ2-7; D unclear. CDR1 and CDR2 from the germline V gene are MNHNS and SASEGT. V was shortened by 2 bases and J by 0 bases, with 8 bases between the two germline ends. This CDR3 is built from 14 residues. CDR3 in amino acids: CASSESLASYEQYF. In nucleotides, the CDR3 is TGTGCCAGCAGTGAATCCCTGGCCTCCTACGAGCAGTACTTC.

V usage is TRBV5-6 and J usage is TRBJ2-1; D possibly corresponds to TRBD1 (7 bases). Between the trimmed V and J ends, which lost 0 bases and 11 bases, there was a span of 12 bases. CDR1 SGHDT and CDR2 YYEEEE come from the germline V gene. This CDR3 has 13 amino acids. CDR3 region: CASSLAEGAKQFF. The CDR3, as DNA: TGTGCCAGCAGCTTGGCGGAGGGGGCAAAGCAGTTCTTC.

V is TRBV9 and J is TRBJ2-1; 9 positions agree with TRBD2. Germline loops: CDR1 SGDLS, CDR2 YYNGEE. With V trimmed by 4 bases and J by 7 bases, 9 bases remained unmatched. The CDR3 is made up of 15 amino acids. CDR3 DNA: TGTGCCAGCAGCACCCGCCGGACTAGCGTGAATGAGCAGTTCTTC. Residues: CASSTRRTSVNEQFF.

This CDR3 is CASSHRQGGQETQYF. The CDR3 region has the DNA TGTGCCAGCAGCCACAGACAGGGGGGACAAGAGACCCAGTACTTC. J is TRBJ2-5 and V is TRBV11-2, with 9 bases aligning to TRBD1. CDR1 and CDR2 from the germline V gene are SGHAT and FQNNGV. The CDR3 contains 15 residues. V gave up 5 bases and J gave up 2 bases; unmatched junction bases: 6.

The rearrangement joins TRBV28 to TRBJ2-3; maybe TRBD2 (5 bases). Trimming took off 4 bases at V and 6 bases at J, with 20 bases between the two ends. The CDR3 has 16 residues. Germline V gene data show CDR1 as MDHEN and CDR2 as SYDVKM. The CDR3 DNA reads TGTGCCAGCAGTTCCACCGGGGTAGACGGGTGGGATACGCAGTATTTT. Amino acid sequence: CASSSTGVDGWDTQYF.

J is TRBJ2-7 and V is TRBV28; TRBD2 agrees at 7 bases. CDR1 is MDHEN, CDR2 SYDVKM, per germline. CDR3 length: 15 amino acids. The trim removed 3 bases at V and 4 bases at J, leaving 9 bases unmatched. This CDR3 is CASSFGILALYEQYF. CDR3 nucleotides: TGTGCCAGCAGTTTCGGAATACTAGCGCTTTACGAGCAGTACTTC.